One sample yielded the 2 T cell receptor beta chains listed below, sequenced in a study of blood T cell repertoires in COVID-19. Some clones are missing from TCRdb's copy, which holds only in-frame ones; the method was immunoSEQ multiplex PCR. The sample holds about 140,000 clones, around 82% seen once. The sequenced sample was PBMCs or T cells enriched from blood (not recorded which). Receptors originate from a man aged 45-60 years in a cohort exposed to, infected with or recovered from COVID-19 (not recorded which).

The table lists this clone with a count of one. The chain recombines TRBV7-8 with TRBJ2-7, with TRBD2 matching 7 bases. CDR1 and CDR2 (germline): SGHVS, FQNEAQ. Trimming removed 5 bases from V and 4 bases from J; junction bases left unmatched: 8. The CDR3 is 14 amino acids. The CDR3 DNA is TGTGCCAGCAGCGACCGGGACTACGGGTACGAGCAGTACTTC. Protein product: CASSDRDYGYEQYF.

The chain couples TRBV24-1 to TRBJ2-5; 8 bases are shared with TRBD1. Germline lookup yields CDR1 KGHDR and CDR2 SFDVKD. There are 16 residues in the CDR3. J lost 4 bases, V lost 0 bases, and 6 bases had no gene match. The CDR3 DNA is TGTGCCACCAGTGATTTGCGTCAGGGGGCTGGAGAGACCCAGTACTTC. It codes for CATSDLRQGAGETQYF.